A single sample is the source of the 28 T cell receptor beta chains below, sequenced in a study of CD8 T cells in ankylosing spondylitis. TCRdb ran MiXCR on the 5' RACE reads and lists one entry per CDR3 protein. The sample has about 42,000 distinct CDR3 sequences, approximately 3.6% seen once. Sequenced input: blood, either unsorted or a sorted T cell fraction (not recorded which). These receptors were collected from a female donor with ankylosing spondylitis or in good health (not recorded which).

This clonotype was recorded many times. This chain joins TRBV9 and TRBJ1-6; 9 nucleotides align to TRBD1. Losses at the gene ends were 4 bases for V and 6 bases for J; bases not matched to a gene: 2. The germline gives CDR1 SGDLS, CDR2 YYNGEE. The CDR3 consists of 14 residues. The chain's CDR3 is CASSLGQGNSPLHF. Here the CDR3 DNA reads TGTGCCAGCAGCCTGGGACAGGGTAATTCACCCCTCCACTTT.

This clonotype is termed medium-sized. The CDR3 loop is CASSVTDFANYGYTF. The CDR3 DNA is TGTGCCAGCAGCGTAACGGACTTCGCTAACTATGGCTACACCTTC. This chain joins TRBV9 and TRBJ1-2; D gene uncertain. The V gene's germline CDR1 is SGDLS and CDR2 YYNGEE. Trimming took 1 base from V and 0 from J, leaving 10 bases between them. The CDR3 is 15 amino acids.

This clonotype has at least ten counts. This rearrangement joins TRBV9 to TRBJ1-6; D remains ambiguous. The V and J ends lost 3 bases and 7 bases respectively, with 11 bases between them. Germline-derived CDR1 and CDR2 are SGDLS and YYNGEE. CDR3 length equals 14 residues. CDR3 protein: CASSGAPGNSPLHF. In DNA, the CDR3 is TGTGCCAGCAGCGGAGCCCCGGGAAATTCACCCCTCCACTTT.

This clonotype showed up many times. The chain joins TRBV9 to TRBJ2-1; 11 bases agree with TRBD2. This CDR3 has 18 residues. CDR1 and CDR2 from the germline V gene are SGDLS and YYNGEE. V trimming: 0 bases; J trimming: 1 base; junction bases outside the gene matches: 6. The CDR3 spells CASSVATSGGGSYNEQFF. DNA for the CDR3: TGTGCCAGCAGCGTAGCAACTAGCGGGGGTGGTTCCTACAATGAGCAGTTCTTC.

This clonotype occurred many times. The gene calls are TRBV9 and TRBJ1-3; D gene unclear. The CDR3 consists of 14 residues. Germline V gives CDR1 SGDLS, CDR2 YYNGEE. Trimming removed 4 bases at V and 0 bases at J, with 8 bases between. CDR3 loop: CASSFLYSGNTIYF. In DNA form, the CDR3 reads TGTGCCAGCAGCTTTCTATACTCTGGAAACACCATATATTTT.

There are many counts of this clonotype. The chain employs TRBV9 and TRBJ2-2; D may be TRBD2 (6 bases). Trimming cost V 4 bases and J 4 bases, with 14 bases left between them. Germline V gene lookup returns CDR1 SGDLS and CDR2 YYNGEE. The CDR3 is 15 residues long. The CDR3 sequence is CASSLLGGVTGELFF. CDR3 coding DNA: TGTGCCAGCAGCCTGCTGGGCGGGGTCACCGGGGAGCTGTTTTTT.

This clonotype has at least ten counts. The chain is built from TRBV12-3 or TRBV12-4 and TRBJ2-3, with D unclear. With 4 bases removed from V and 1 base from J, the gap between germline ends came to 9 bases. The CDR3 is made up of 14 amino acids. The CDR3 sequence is CASSSNRGTDTQYF. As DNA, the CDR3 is TGTGCCAGCAGTTCCAACCGGGGCACAGATACGCAGTATTTT.

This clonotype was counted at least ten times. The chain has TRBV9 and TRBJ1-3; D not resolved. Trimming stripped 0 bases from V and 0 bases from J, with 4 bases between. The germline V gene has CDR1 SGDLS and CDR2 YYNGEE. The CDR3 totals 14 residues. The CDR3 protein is CASSVGDSGNTIYF. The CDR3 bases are TGTGCCAGCAGCGTAGGGGACTCTGGAAACACCATATATTTT.

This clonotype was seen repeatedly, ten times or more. This CDR3 reads CASSVKGAQNTGELFF. In DNA form, the CDR3 reads TGTGCCAGCAGCGTAAAGGGGGCGCAGAACACCGGGGAGCTGTTTTTT. The chain is built from TRBV9 and TRBJ2-2, with 7 bases fitting TRBD1. This CDR3 spans 16 amino acids. Trimming at V came to 1 base and at J to 1 base, leaving 4 bases not matched to a gene. The germline V gene encodes CDR1 SGDLS and CDR2 YYNGEE.

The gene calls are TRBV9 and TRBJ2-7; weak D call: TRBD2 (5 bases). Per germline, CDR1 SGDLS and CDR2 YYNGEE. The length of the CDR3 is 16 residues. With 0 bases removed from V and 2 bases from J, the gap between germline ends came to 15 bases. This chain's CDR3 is CASSVAPSSSTYEQYF. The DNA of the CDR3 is TGTGCCAGCAGCGTAGCCCCTAGCTCCTCTACCTACGAGCAGTACTTC. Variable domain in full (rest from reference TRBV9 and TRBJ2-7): DSGVTQTPKHLITATGQRVTLRCSPRSGDLSVYWYQQSLDQGLQFLIQYYNGEERAKGNILERFSAQQFPDLHSELNLSSLELGDSALYFCASSVAPSSSTYEQYFGPGTRLTVT.

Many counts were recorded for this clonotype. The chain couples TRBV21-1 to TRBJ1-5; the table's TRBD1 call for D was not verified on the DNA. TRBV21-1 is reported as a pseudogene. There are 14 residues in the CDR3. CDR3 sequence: CASSGGAGNQPQHF. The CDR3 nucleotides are TGTGCCAGCAGCGGAGGGGCGGGAAATCAGCCCCAGCATTTT.

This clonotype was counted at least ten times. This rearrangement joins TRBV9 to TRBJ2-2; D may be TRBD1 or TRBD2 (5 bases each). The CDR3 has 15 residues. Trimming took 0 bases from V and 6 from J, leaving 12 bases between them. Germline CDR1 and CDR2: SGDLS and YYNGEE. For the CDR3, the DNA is TGTGCCAGCAGCGTAGATGGGGGACGGTCCGGGGAGCTGTTTTTT. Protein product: CASSVDGGRSGELFF.

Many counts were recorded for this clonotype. CDR3 nucleotides: TGTGCCAGCAGCGTCGACAGCACAGATACGCAGTATTTT. Translated: CASSVDSTDTQYF. The J gene is TRBJ2-3, the V gene TRBV9; D unclear. V lost 2 bases to trimming and J lost 0 bases, with 4 bases between them. Germline CDR1 SGDLS, CDR2 YYNGEE. The CDR3 consists of 13 residues.

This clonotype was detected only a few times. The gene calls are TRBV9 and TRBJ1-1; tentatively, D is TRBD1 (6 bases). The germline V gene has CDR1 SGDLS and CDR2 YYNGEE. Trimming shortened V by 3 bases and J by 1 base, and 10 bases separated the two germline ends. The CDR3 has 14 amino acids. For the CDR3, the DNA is TGTGCCAGCAGCGGGGACAACTGGAACACTGAAGCTTTCTTT. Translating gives CASSGDNWNTEAFF.

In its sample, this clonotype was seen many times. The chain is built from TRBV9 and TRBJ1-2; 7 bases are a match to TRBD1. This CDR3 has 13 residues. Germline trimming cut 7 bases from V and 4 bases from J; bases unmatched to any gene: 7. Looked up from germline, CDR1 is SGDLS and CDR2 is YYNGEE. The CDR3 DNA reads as TGTGCCAGCGCGGACAGGTCTTCCTATGGCTACACCTTC. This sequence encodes CASADRSSYGYTF.

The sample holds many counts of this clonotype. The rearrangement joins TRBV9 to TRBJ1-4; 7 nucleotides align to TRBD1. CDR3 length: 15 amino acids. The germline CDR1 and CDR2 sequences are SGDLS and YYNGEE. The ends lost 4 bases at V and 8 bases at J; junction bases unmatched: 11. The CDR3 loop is CASSPEGRGSEKLFF. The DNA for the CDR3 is TGTGCCAGCAGCCCAGAGGGCAGGGGGAGCGAAAAACTGTTTTTT.

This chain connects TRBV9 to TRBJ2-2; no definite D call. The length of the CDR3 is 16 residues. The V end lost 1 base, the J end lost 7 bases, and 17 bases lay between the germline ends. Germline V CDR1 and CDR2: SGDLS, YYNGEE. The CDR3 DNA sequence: TGTGCCAGCAGCGTAAGCCAAAACGCTAAAGGCGGGGAGCTGTTTTTT. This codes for CASSVSQNAKGGELFF.

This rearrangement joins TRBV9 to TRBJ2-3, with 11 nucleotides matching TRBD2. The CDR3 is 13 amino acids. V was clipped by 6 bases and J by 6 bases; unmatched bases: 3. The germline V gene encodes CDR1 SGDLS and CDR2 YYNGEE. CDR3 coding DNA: TGTGCCAGCAATAGCGGGGGGGCTGATACGCAGTATTTT. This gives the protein CASNSGGADTQYF.

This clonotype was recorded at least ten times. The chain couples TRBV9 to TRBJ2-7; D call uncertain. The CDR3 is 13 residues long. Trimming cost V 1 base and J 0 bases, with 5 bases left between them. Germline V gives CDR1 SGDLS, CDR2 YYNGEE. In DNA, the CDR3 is TGTGCCAGCAGCGTAATGAGCTCCTACGAGCAGTACTTC. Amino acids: CASSVMSSYEQYF.

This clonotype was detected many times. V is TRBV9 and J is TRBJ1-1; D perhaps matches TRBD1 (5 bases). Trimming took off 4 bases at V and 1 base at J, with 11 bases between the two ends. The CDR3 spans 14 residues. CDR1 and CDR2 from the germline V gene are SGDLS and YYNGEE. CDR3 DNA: TGTGCCAGCAGCTCTCACGGACAGAACACTGAAGCTTTCTTT. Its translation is CASSSHGQNTEAFF.

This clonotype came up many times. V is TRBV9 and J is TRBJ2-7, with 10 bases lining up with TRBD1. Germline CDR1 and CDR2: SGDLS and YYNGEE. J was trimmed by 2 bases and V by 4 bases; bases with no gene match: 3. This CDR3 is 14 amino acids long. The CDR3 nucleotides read TGTGCCAGCAGCACAGGACAGGGGGCCTACGAGCAGTACTTC. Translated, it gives CASSTGQGAYEQYF.

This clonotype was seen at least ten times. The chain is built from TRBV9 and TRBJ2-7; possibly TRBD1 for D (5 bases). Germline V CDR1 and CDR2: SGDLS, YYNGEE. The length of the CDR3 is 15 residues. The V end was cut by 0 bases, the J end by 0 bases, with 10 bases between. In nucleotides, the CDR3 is TGTGCCAGCAGCGTAGTCGACAGCGACTCCTACGAGCAGTACTTC. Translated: CASSVVDSDSYEQYF. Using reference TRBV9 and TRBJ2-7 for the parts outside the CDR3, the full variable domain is DSGVTQTPKHLITATGQRVTLRCSPRSGDLSVYWYQQSLDQGLQFLIQYYNGEERAKGNILERFSAQQFPDLHSELNLSSLELGDSALYFCASSVVDSDSYEQYFGPGTRLTVT.

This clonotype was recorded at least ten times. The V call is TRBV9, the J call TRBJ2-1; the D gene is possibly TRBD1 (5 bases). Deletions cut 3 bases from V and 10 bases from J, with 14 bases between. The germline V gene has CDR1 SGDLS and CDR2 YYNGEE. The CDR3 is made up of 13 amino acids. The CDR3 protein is CASSGTLVGEQFF. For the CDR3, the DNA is TGTGCCAGCAGCGGGACACTGGTAGGAGAGCAGTTCTTC.

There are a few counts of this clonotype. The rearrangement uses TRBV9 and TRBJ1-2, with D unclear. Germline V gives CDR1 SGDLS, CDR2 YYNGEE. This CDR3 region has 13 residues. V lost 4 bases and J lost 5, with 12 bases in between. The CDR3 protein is CASSPGNQYGYTF. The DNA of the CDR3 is TGTGCCAGCAGCCCGGGGAACCAATATGGCTACACCTTC. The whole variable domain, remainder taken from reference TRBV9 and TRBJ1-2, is DSGVTQTPKHLITATGQRVTLRCSPRSGDLSVYWYQQSLDQGLQFLIQYYNGEERAKGNILERFSAQQFPDLHSELNLSSLELGDSALYFCASSPGNQYGYTFGSGTRLTVV.

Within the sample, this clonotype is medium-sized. The CDR3 DNA follows: TGTGCCAGCAGCGTACGAGAGGGGCTGGGGACAGATACGCAGTATTTT. This encodes CASSVREGLGTDTQYF. This chain joins TRBV9 and TRBJ2-3; D possibly uses TRBD1 or TRBD2 (5 bases each). Deletions cut 1 base from V and 3 bases from J, with 15 bases between. CDR1 is SGDLS and CDR2 is YYNGEE in the germline V gene. This CDR3 contains 16 residues.

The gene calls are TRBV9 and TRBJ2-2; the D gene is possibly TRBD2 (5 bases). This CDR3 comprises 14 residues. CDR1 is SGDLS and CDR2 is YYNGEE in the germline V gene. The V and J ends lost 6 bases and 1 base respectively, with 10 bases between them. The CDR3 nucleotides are TGTGCCAGCACCCTACTAGTGAACACCGGGGAGCTGTTTTTT. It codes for CASTLLVNTGELFF. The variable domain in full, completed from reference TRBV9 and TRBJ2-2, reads DSGVTQTPKHLITATGQRVTLRCSPRSGDLSVYWYQQSLDQGLQFLIQYYNGEERAKGNILERFSAQQFPDLHSELNLSSLELGDSALYFCASTLLVNTGELFFGEGSRLTVL.

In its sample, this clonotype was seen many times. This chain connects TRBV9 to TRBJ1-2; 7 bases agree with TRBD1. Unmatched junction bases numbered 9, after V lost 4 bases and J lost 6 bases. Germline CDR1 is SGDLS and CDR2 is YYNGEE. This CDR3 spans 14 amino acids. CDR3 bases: TGTGCCAGCAGCTCCCCCGGGACAGAAGATGGCTACACCTTC. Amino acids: CASSSPGTEDGYTF.

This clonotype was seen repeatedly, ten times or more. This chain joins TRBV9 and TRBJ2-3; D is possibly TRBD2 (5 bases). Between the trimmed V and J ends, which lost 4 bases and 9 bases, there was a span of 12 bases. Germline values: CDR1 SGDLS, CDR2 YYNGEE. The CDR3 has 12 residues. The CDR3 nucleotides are TGTGCCAGCAGCCAAGACTACGCGACGCAGTATTTT. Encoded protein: CASSQDYATQYF.